This T cell receptor (beta chain) comes out of a study of blood T cell repertoires in COVID-19. CDR1 and CDR2 (germline): SGHTS, YDEGEE. This CDR3 comprises 15 residues. V gave up 7 bases and J gave up 5 bases; unmatched junction bases: 9. Sequenced by immunoSEQ multiplex PCR; TCRdb stores in-frame clones only, minus some. This table holds more than 400,000 clones, about nine tenths found once. This rearrangement joins TRBV5-8 to TRBJ2-2; 9 bases are shared with TRBD1. The source of this sequence is a woman aged 18-29 years who had recovered from COVID-19. The sequenced sample consisted of PBMCs or T cells enriched from blood (not recorded which). As DNA, the CDR3 is TGTGCCAGCTCCGCGGGACAGGGATTGACCGGGGAGCTGTTTTTT. It codes for CASSAGQGLTGELFF.